The 21 T cell receptor beta chains below were found in one sample sequenced in a study of spatial heterogeneity in lung cancer. The time point here: sample taken at primary tumor resection. From tumor, nontumor lung or frozen PBMC, whole RNA was taken unsorted for sequencing. TCRdb recomputed calls from the 5' RACE reads with MiXCR, one row per CDR3 protein. The repertoire holds roughly 79,000 distinct CDR3 sequences, with roughly 13% as singletons. Source: PBMCs, taken at surgery. These TCRs come from a male donor with early-stage non-small cell lung cancer.

This clonotype has a count of ten or more. V gene TRBV29-1 combines with J gene TRBJ2-6; no definite D call. V was clipped by 3 bases and J by 0 bases, with 3 bases between them. The germline CDR1 and CDR2 sequences are SQVTM and ANQGSEA. The CDR3 is 13 amino acids. CDR3 nucleotide sequence: TGCAGCGTTGACAGCTCTGGGGCCAACGTCCTGACTTTC. Amino acids: CSVDSSGANVLTF. The full variable domain, completed using reference TRBV29-1 and TRBJ2-6, is SAVISQKPSRDICQRGTSLTIQCQVDSQVTMMFWYRQQPGQSLTLIATANQGSEATYESGFVIDKFPISRPNLTFSTLTVSNMSPEDSSIYLCSVDSSGANVLTFGAGSRLTVL.

This clonotype has only a few counts. The CDR3 coding sequence is TGTGCCATCAGTGCTACCTCTGGGGCCAACGTCCTGACTTTC. This translates into CAISATSGANVLTF. The rearrangement uses TRBV10-3 and TRBJ2-6; no clear D gene. Per germline, CDR1 ENHRY and CDR2 SYGVKD. V lost 4 bases, J lost 0 bases, and 4 bases lay in between. This CDR3 is 14 amino acids long.

This clonotype appeared a few times. This rearrangement joins TRBV15 to TRBJ2-3; no firm D call. V shed 1 base and J shed 1 base, with 9 bases lying between them. Germline loops: CDR1 LNHNV, CDR2 YYDKDF (reference sequence). The CDR3 contains 15 residues. CDR3 coding DNA: TGTGCCACCAGCAGAGGGGGAAGCGGCACAGATACGCAGTATTTT. Translation gives CATSRGGSGTDTQYF.

The table lists this clonotype with a few counts. V is TRBV27 and J is TRBJ1-1; 8 nucleotides match TRBD1. The junction had 2 bases not matched to a gene; V was cut back by 6 bases and J by 5 bases. The CDR3 is made up of 12 amino acids. Per the germline V gene, CDR1 is MNHEY and CDR2 is SMNVEV (reference sequence). As DNA, the CDR3 is TGTGCCAGCAGGACAGGGGTGACTGAAGCTTTCTTT. It encodes CASRTGVTEAFF.

This chain connects TRBV12-5 to TRBJ2-3; the match to TRBD2 covers 7 bases. Germline trimming cut 8 bases from V and 0 bases from J; bases unmatched to any gene: 5. Germline V gene data show CDR1 as LGHNT and CDR2 as FRNRAP. The CDR3 spans 14 residues. This chain's CDR3 is CASRSGISTDTQYF. The CDR3 bases are TGTGCTAGTCGGAGCGGGATAAGCACAGATACGCAGTATTTT.

V usage is TRBV6-6 and J usage is TRBJ1-2, with D perhaps TRBD1 (5 bases). Deletions cut 8 bases from V and 4 bases from J, with 17 bases between. CDR3 length: 14 residues. The germline V gene has CDR1 MNHNY and CDR2 SVGAGI (reference sequence). In nucleotides, the CDR3 is TGTGCCAGCCGTACGATGGGACTATTCTATGGCTACACCTTC. It translates to CASRTMGLFYGYTF.

CDR3 in DNA: TGCGCCAGCAGCTTGGAGGCAGGAAGTTGGAATGAGCAGTTCTTC. It specifies CASSLEAGSWNEQFF. The genes are TRBV5-1 and TRBJ2-1; no firm D call. Deletions cut 0 bases from V and 7 bases from J, with 14 bases between. Looked up from germline, CDR1 is SGHRS and CDR2 is YFSETQ. The CDR3 has 15 residues. Using reference TRBV5-1 and TRBJ2-1 for the parts outside the CDR3, the full variable domain is KAGVTQTPRYLIKTRGQQVTLSCSPISGHRSVSWYQQTPGQGLQFLFEYFSETQRNKGNFPGRFSGRQFSNSRSEMNVSTLELGDSALYLCASSLEAGSWNEQFFGPGTRLTVL.

The chain joins TRBV14 to TRBJ2-3; D might be TRBD1 (6 bases). Trimming took off 1 base at V and 4 bases at J, with 12 bases between the two ends. Germline assignment: CDR1 SGHDN and CDR2 FVKESK. This CDR3 comprises 15 residues. DNA of the CDR3: TGTGCCAGCAGCCAAGGACAGGTCTACCCAGATACGCAGTATTTT. This codes for CASSQGQVYPDTQYF.

This clonotype came up many times. The rearrangement uses TRBV19 and TRBJ1-2; possible D gene TRBD1, 6 bases. This CDR3 spans 15 amino acids. V lost 2 bases and J 8 bases, leaving 18 bases between the germline ends. From germline, CDR1 is LNHDA and CDR2 SQIVND (reference sequence). The CDR3 region has the DNA TGTGCCAGTAGTATACCTCTCGGACAGACCTTCGGCTACACCTTC. The encoded protein is CASSIPLGQTFGYTF. Using reference TRBV19 and TRBJ1-2 for the parts outside the CDR3, the full variable domain is DGGITQSPKYLFRKEGQNVTLSCEQNLNHDAMYWYRQDPGQGLRLIYYSQIVNDFQKGDIAEGYSVSREKKESFPLTVTSAQKNPTAFYLCASSIPLGQTFGYTFGSGTRLTVV.

This clonotype was counted ten times or more. The chain couples TRBV29-1 to TRBJ1-2; no firm D call. CDR3 length: 12 residues. The V gene lost 3 bases and the J gene lost 4 bases, with 9 bases spanning the gap. In germline, CDR1 is SQVTM, CDR2 ANQGSEA. DNA for the CDR3: TGCAGCGTTGAGATCGACCTCTATGGCTACACCTTC. Its protein is CSVEIDLYGYTF.

The gene calls are TRBV20-1 and TRBJ1-1; 9 bases fit TRBD1. Germline CDR1 and CDR2: DFQATT and SNEGSKA (reference sequence). This CDR3 is built from 16 residues. V shed 2 bases, J shed 0 bases, and the junction held 7 bases outside the gene matches. CDR3 in amino acids: CSARFPGQGLNTEAFF. As DNA, the CDR3 is TGCAGTGCTAGATTTCCGGGACAGGGCTTGAACACTGAAGCTTTCTTT.

This clonotype was detected only a few times. V usage is TRBV7-8 and J usage is TRBJ1-2, with 9 bases aligning to TRBD1. The ends lost 6 bases at V and 4 bases at J; junction bases unmatched: 12. Germline V gives CDR1 SGHVS, CDR2 FQNEAQ. The CDR3 runs to 16 residues. CDR3 DNA sequence: TGTGCCAGCAGGCCCCTTAATCGACAGGGGGGCTATGGCTACACCTTC. Amino acids: CASRPLNRQGGYGYTF.

As regards this clonotype: This may be a read error, as it is one base from a much larger clone. The chain uses TRBV5-5 and TRBJ2-3; 7 bases fit TRBD2. Germline CDR1 is SGHKS and CDR2 is YYEKEE (reference sequence). V lost 4 bases, J lost 5 bases, and 10 bases stayed unmatched. The CDR3 is 15 amino acids. CDR3 residues: CASSAWGGIKDTQYF. Written as DNA, the CDR3 is TGTGCCAGCAGCGCCTGGGGGGGGATCAAAGATACGCAGTATTTT.

This sequence joins TRBV29-1 and TRBJ2-5; no reliable D call. This CDR3 spans 11 amino acids. Trimming shortened V by 7 bases and J by 4 bases, and 10 bases separated the two germline ends. The germline gives CDR1 SQVTM, CDR2 ANQGSEA. The CDR3, as DNA: TGCAGCGGCCGATCCTCAGAGACCCAGTACTTC. It encodes CSGRSSETQYF.

This chain connects TRBV6-5 to TRBJ2-7; 7 bases align to TRBD1. This CDR3 is 15 amino acids long. Germline trimming cut 0 bases from V and 2 bases from J; bases unmatched to any gene: 4. Per the germline V gene, CDR1 is MNHEY and CDR2 is SVGAGI. The CDR3 sequence: CASSYSRDSTYEQYF. The CDR3 coding sequence is TGTGCCAGCAGTTACTCCCGGGACAGCACCTACGAGCAGTACTTC.

This clonotype appeared a few times. The J gene is TRBJ2-6, the V gene TRBV6-6; 8 nucleotides align to TRBD1. The germline V gene encodes CDR1 MNHNY and CDR2 SVGAGI (reference sequence). The CDR3 has 16 amino acids. V dropped 6 bases and J dropped 2; count of bases not matched to a gene: 6. Written as DNA, the CDR3 is TGTGCCAGCAGCAGGGACAGGTCCGCTGGGGCCAACGTCCTGACTTTC. Translating gives CASSRDRSAGANVLTF.

This clonotype showed up just a few times. CDR3 nucleotides: TGTGCCAGCAGCTCCCATTCGCCTAGCTCCTACAATGAGCAGTTCTTC. Its translation is CASSSHSPSSYNEQFF. The genes are TRBV11-2 and TRBJ2-1, with D uncertain. The V gene's germline CDR1 is SGHAT and CDR2 FQNNGV. Deletions cut 4 bases from V and 0 bases from J, with 13 bases between. The CDR3 is 16 amino acids.

The chain recombines TRBV30 with TRBJ1-5, with D hard to call. In germline, CDR1 is GTSNPN, CDR2 SVGIG (reference sequence). With 4 bases removed from V and 4 bases from J, the gap between germline ends came to 14 bases. The CDR3 loop spans 14 amino acids. The CDR3 protein is CAWTAGWDNQPQHF. The CDR3 DNA reads TGTGCCTGGACTGCCGGGTGGGATAATCAGCCCCAGCATTTT. Full variable domain (outside the CDR3, taken from reference TRBV30 and TRBJ1-5): SQTIHQWPATLVQPVGSPLSLECTVEGTSNPNLYWYRQAAGRGLQLLFYSVGIGQISSEVPQNLSASRPQDRQFILSSKKLLLSDSGFYLCAWTAGWDNQPQHFGDGTRLSIL.

The chain links TRBV7-6 to TRBJ2-7; D is ambiguous. Trimming removed 5 bases from V and 2 bases from J, with 13 bases in between. Germline V gives CDR1 SGHVS, CDR2 FNYEAQ. The CDR3 loop spans 14 amino acids. This CDR3 reads CASSLSDSTYEQYF. The CDR3, as DNA: TGTGCCAGCAGCCTATCAGACTCTACCTACGAGCAGTACTTC.

The rearrangement joins TRBV14 to TRBJ2-1, with TRBD2 matching 8 bases. The CDR3 consists of 15 residues. J gave up 3 bases and V 5 bases, and 6 bases lay outside the gene matches. Germline CDR1 and CDR2: SGHDN and FVKESK. The CDR3 DNA sequence: TGTGCCAGCAGCTCCCGGACTAGCTACTACAATGAGCAGTTCTTC. Translation: CASSSRTSYYNEQFF.

This clonotype was found many times. The chain couples TRBV27 to TRBJ1-2; D not certain. Germline CDR1 and CDR2: MNHEY and SMNVEV (reference sequence). Between the trimmed V and J ends, which lost 5 bases and 4 bases, there was a span of 17 bases. The CDR3 is made up of 15 amino acids. In DNA form, the CDR3 reads TGTGCCAGCAGTCCTATTGGGAGCCAGCCCTATGGCTACACCTTC. As protein: CASSPIGSQPYGYTF.